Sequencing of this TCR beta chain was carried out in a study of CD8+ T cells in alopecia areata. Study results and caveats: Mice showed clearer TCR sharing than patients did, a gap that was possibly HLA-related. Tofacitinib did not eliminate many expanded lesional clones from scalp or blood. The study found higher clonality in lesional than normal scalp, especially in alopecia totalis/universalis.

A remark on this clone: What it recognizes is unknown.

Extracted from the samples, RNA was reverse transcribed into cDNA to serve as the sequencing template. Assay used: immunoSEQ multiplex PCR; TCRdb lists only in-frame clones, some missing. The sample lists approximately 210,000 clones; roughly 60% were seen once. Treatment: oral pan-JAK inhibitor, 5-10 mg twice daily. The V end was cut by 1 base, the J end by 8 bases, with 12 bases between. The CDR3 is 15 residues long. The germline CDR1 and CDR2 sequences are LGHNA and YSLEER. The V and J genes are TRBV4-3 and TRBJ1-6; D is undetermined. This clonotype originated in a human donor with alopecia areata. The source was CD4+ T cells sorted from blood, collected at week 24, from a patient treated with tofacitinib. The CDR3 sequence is CASSQVANPDSPLHF. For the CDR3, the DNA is TGCGCCAGCAGCCAAGTGGCCAACCCCGATTCACCCCTCCACTTT.